Given below is one TCR beta chain in context. What it recognizes is unknown. This sample was taken from a study of blood T cells in healthy people across ages. General study findings and limits: Both higher diversity and more naive CD4+ cells marked long-lived donors when set against aged donors. Naive T cell percentage strongly correlated with TCR beta diversity.

Looked up from germline, CDR1 is PRHDT and CDR2 is FYEKMQ (reference sequence). This CDR3 is built from 14 residues. Trimming took 5 bases from V and 4 from J, leaving 11 bases between them. Isolation yielded PBMCs, at least 6 million per sample, in every case. Sample-barcoded 5' priming and a J-beta primer mix drove a second PCR of about 6 to 12 cycles. Each of the cDNA molecules was tagged by a template-switch adaptor with 12 random nucleotides. Each CDR3 protein is one row after TCRdb ran MiXCR on the 5' RACE reads. The sample includes hundreds of thousands of distinct CDR3 sequences, under 40% seen only once; the top ten take 13%.

V gene TRBV13 combines with J gene TRBJ1-4, with a weak D call TRBD1 (5 bases). The clonotype originates from a man in his late teens or twenties in good health. Material: blood. The CDR3 region is CASSRYRSNEKLFF. Here the CDR3 DNA reads TGTGCCAGCAGCAGGTACAGGAGTAATGAAAAACTGTTTTTT. Full variable domain (outside the CDR3, taken from reference TRBV13 and TRBJ1-4): AAGVIQSPRHLIKEKRETATLKCYPIPRHDTVYWYQQGPGQDPQFLISFYEKMQSDKGSIPDRFSAQQFSDYHSELNMSSLELGDSALYFCASSRYRSNEKLFFGSGTQLSVL.